This T cell receptor (beta chain) emerged from a study of blood T cell repertoires in COVID-19. Study-wide context: Specimens from acute and convalescent COVID-19 originated in the United States, Italy and Spain. T cells, B-cell-depleted T cells, or PBMCs provided the cDNA or gDNA that served as material.

The ends lost 4 bases at V and 4 bases at J; junction bases unmatched: 7. Germline CDR1 and CDR2: SGHTS and YDEGEE. This CDR3 is 14 amino acids long. This clone showed up just once. Original processing methods: Quantification of nucleated cells was approximated via reference gene primer amplification. The assay was immunoSEQ multiplex PCR, and TCRdb's table has in-frame clones only and misses some. Clonal size and the V and J genes are those of that table, whereas D and trimming came from the DNA. The repertoire includes about 210,000 clones, more than 75% of them detected once, and about 6.2% sits in the top ten.

The chain recombines TRBV5-8 with TRBJ1-2; 7 bases agree with TRBD1. The sample taken for sequencing was peripheral blood. The clonotype was recovered from a man in his sixties who had recovered from COVID-19. The CDR3 DNA reads as TGTGCCAGCAGCAGAACCGGGACAGCCTATGGCTACACCTTC. Its translation: CASSRTGTAYGYTF.